This T cell receptor beta chain emerged from a study of blood T cell repertoires in COVID-19. Whole-study context: Acute-phase and convalescent COVID-19 samples originated in the United States, Italy and Spain. Sample material is recorded as cDNA or gDNA derived from T cells, B-cell-depleted T cells, or PBMCs.

This CDR3 contains 13 residues. Looked up from germline, CDR1 is LNHDA and CDR2 is SQIVND (reference sequence). Between the trimmed V and J ends, which lost 7 bases and 2 bases, there was a span of 9 bases. Per the authors' pipeline: Amplification with reference gene primers provided the estimates of nucleated cell counts. Produced via immunoSEQ multiplex PCR; TCRdb's table is partial and in-frame only. V and J calls and clone size are copied from that table; D and trimming were computed from the DNA. The profile shows roughly 180,000 clones, around 83% of them singletons. The sequenced sample was peripheral blood. V and J are TRBV19 and TRBJ1-3; D is ambiguous. This sequence originates from a woman aged 60 to 75 with acute or convalescent COVID-19. Here the CDR3 reads CASMRLPGNTIYF. For the CDR3, the DNA is TGTGCCAGTATGCGCTTACCTGGAAACACCATATATTTT.